Below, 4 T cell receptor beta chains from the same sample are listed, as sequenced in a study of cytomegalovirus exposure and HLA in healthy donors (dated by TCRdb to the late 2010s). Receptors were amplified or captured by the immunoSEQ multiplex PCR assay. For the multiplex PCR, a mixture combining 60 forward primers for TCR Vbeta segments and 13 reverse primers for TCR Jbeta segments was used. TCRdb took over this immuneACCESS table, retaining in-frame rearrangements with V and J assigned. Such tables are incomplete; in checked studies, under half of the missing clones stem from an unresolved V gene, and the remainder is unexplained. A total of around 100,000 clones appear in this sample, roughly 68% of them only once. The ten largest clones add up to approximately 0.9% of the sample. The sequenced sample was PBMCs. These receptors all stem from a woman aged 25 to 39 in good health and CMV-seronegative.

This rearrangement joins TRBV27 to TRBJ2-1; 7 bases are shared with TRBD2. Germline trimming cut 9 bases from V and 15 bases from J; bases unmatched to any gene: 11. CDR1 MNHEY and CDR2 SMNVEV come from the germline V gene (reference sequence). The CDR3 is 11 residues long. The CDR3 protein is CASEFREDGFF. The DNA of the CDR3 is TGTGCCAGTGAATTCCGGGAGGACGGGTTCTTC.

The J gene is TRBJ1-2, the V gene TRBV19; no reliable D call. This CDR3 is 12 amino acids long. CDR1 is LNHDA and CDR2 is SQIVND in the germline V gene (reference sequence). Between the trimmed V and J ends, which lost 2 bases and 3 bases, there was a span of 4 bases. This CDR3 reads CASSIFDYGYTF. In nucleotides, the CDR3 is TGTGCCAGTAGTATATTCGACTATGGCTACACCTTC.

J is TRBJ2-1 and V is TRBV27; D ambiguous. V lost 5 bases, J lost 0 bases, and 5 bases lay in between. CDR1 and CDR2 (germline): MNHEY, SMNVEV (reference sequence). There are 13 residues in the CDR3. The CDR3 DNA follows: TGTGCCAGCAGTACGAGCTCCTACAATGAGCAGTTCTTC. It is translated as CASSTSSYNEQFF.

V usage is TRBV4-3 and J usage is TRBJ1-3; D is perhaps TRBD1 (6 bases). This CDR3 comprises 19 residues. Trimming cost V 0 bases and J 0 bases, with 18 bases left between them. Germline CDR1 and CDR2: LGHNA and YSLEER. The CDR3 nucleotides are TGCGCCAGCAGCCAAGACCCCTCCCCCGACAGGAACTCTGGAAACACCATATATTTT. It encodes CASSQDPSPDRNSGNTIYF.